This paragraph covers one T cell receptor (beta chain) sequence. The sample belongs to a study of blood T cell repertoires in COVID-19. Study-level background: The United States, Italy and Spain provided the acute and convalescent COVID-19 samples. From T cells, B-cell-depleted T cells, or PBMCs came the material, which was cDNA or gDNA.

Per the study methods: Cell counts per sample came from amplifying reference gene primers. Generated by immunoSEQ multiplex PCR, the TCRdb table keeps only in-frame clones and is missing some. V, J and clone size are those of that table, while D and trimming were read from the DNA. The data contain fewer than 150,000 clones, roughly 80% of them seen just once; the ten biggest clones take up roughly 9.7%. CDR3 length equals 14 residues. Per germline, CDR1 MNHEY and CDR2 SVGAGI. V was trimmed by 4 bases and J by 2 bases, leaving 10 bases between them. Sequencing used peripheral blood. The chain uses TRBV6-5 and TRBJ2-3; D unresolved. This TCR came from a man in his sixties who had recovered from COVID-19. CDR3: CASSSMGHTDTQYF. CDR3 sequence (DNA): TGTGCCAGCAGTTCCATGGGCCACACAGATACGCAGTATTTT.